The 5 T cell receptor beta chains below were found in one sample sequenced in a study of T cell responses to AZD1222 COVID-19 vaccine. The data were produced by immunoSEQ multiplex PCR, yet TCRdb's version contains in-frame clones alone and is incomplete. This table has some 150,000 clones, about 92% appearing once. The source was peripheral blood, collected on day 0 of AZD1222 vaccination. The source of these receptors is an adult in good health.

This clone was counted a single time. The J gene is TRBJ2-7, the V gene TRBV4-1; possibly TRBD2 for D (6 bases). The V and J ends lost 4 bases and 2 bases respectively, with 12 bases between them. This CDR3 is built from 14 residues. The V gene's germline CDR1 is MGHRA and CDR2 YSYEKL. The CDR3 reads CASSPRDPTYEQYF. As DNA, the CDR3 is TGCGCCAGCAGCCCGCGGGACCCTACCTACGAGCAGTACTTC.

The chain links TRBV4-1 to TRBJ1-2, with 8 bases that match TRBD1. The CDR3 totals 15 residues. V lost 4 bases, J lost 8 bases, and 12 bases stayed unmatched. CDR1 and CDR2 from the germline V gene are MGHRA and YSYEKL. Here the CDR3 DNA reads TGCGCCAGCAGCCCCGGGACAGGAGTTTCGGGGGGCTACACCTTC. Translation gives CASSPGTGVSGGYTF.

This sequence joins TRBV19 and TRBJ1-1, with TRBD1 as a possible D gene (6 bases). Per germline, CDR1 LNHDA and CDR2 SQIVND (reference sequence). This CDR3 spans 14 amino acids. The V and J ends lost 3 bases and 0 bases respectively, with 8 bases between them. In DNA, the CDR3 is TGTGCCAGTAGTATCAGGGGATTGAACACTGAAGCTTTCTTT. It translates to CASSIRGLNTEAFF. Using reference TRBV19 and TRBJ1-1 for the parts outside the CDR3, the full variable domain is DGGITQSPKYLFRKEGQNVTLSCEQNLNHDAMYWYRQDPGQGLRLIYYSQIVNDFQKGDIAEGYSVSREKKESFPLTVTSAQKNPTAFYLCASSIRGLNTEAFFGQGTRLTVV.

The chain links TRBV9 to TRBJ2-1; D is uncertain. The CDR3 length is 10 residues. V lost 7 bases and J lost 9, with 8 bases in between. Germline CDR1 and CDR2: SGDLS and YYNGEE. In nucleotides, the CDR3 is TGTGCCAGCTCTGGACGTGAGCAGTTCTTC. As protein: CASSGREQFF. The variable domain in full, with the rest retrieved from reference TRBV9 and TRBJ2-1, is DSGVTQTPKHLITATGQRVTLRCSPRSGDLSVYWYQQSLDQGLQFLIQYYNGEERAKGNILERFSAQQFPDLHSELNLSSLELGDSALYFCASSGREQFFGPGTRLTVL.

The V call is TRBV5-4, the J call TRBJ1-4; D perhaps matches TRBD1 (5 bases). CDR3 length equals 13 residues. The germline V gene has CDR1 SGHNT and CDR2 YYREEE (reference sequence). The V gene lost 6 bases and the J gene lost 7 bases, with 13 bases spanning the gap. The CDR3 nucleotides read TGTGCCAGCACCCAAGGGAGGGGTGAAAAACTGTTTTTT. This gives the protein CASTQGRGEKLFF.